This T cell receptor (beta chain) came from a study of neoadjuvant anti-PD-1 for oral cavity cancer (dated by TCRdb to the early 2020s). Regarding the research as a whole: Patients mostly received three to four biweekly doses of nivolumab at 3 mg/kg before curative-intent surgical resection. Patients with complete response, partial response or stable disease by RECIST 1.1 were defined as responders, whereas patients with progression were defined as non-responders. For patients who did not progress, a fourth nivolumab dose was given around day 43, followed by definitive surgical resection on days 50-56. There were 12 to 13 patients in the parent correlative cohort, and the response rate was about 36%. General study outcomes and caveats: Higher pretreatment blood Treg/Th17 ratios correlated with higher pretreatment blood TCRbeta clonality and lower post-treatment tumor TCRbeta clonality. The TCR analyses had only a few patients in each response group, and the authors called for validation in larger cohorts. After neoadjuvant nivolumab, T cell clonality (Gini index) in PBMCs was significantly higher in non-responders than in responders.

In this sample, this clone turned up once. This clone's antigen is unknown. No base quality values were provided; no much bigger clone lies one nucleotide off. For deep sequencing of PBMC libraries, mostly 480 ng of input genomic DNA was used, and six replicates were run per sample. The immunoSEQ hsTCRbeta kit was used to prepare TCRbeta libraries according to the manufacturer's instructions. An Illumina NovaSeq 6000 S4 flow cell was used to sequence the final libraries, which had first been combined to 3 nM. On the study's bioinformatics: The immunoSEQ Analyzer was used for raw data preprocessing and quality control. The analysis was restricted to productive rearrangements, with each unique CDR3 amino acid sequence defining a clonotype. Repertoire clonality was estimated as the Gini-Simpson index, which was calculated using the R package tcR. Student's t test was used to compare Gini indices, while Pearson correlation assessed associations with tumor size change. TCRdb took this table from immuneACCESS and kept in-frame rearrangements with V and J called. Such tables lack part of the clones; where checked against another copy, unresolved V genes explain under half of the gap, and the rest is unexplained. V and J calls and clone size come straight from that table; D and trimming were deduced from the DNA. This sample is represented by 30,000 to 40,000 clones; about 83% of them were singletons. 3.5% of the sample rests with the top ten.

The CDR3 measures 13 amino acids from cysteine to phenylalanine. The sequence is cut down to CDR3 DNA, 39 bases in frame from base 1. Looking up the germline V gene yields CDR1 SQVTM and CDR2 ANQGSEA. The V and J ends are trimmed by 6 bases and 3 bases, leaving 14 bases between them. Per the publication, the time point label means: before neoadjuvant nivolumab. Patients had been newly diagnosed with stage II-IVA oral cavity squamous cell carcinoma, and no prior systemic or radiation treatment had been given to the patients. The cohort consisted of patients with HPV-negative, locally advanced oral cavity squamous cell carcinoma. Peripheral blood mononuclear cells were analyzed directly and were not maintained or expanded in culture. The samples were drawn from a longitudinal correlative study tied to a single-arm phase II trial testing neoadjuvant nivolumab in oral cavity squamous cell carcinoma. Subject-matched pre- and post-treatment PBMCs and tumors from three responders and three non-responders underwent genomic DNA-based TCRbeta sequencing. Peripheral blood mononuclear cells were collected before nivolumab treatment and were collected again after treatment, at the time of surgery. The Maxwell RSC DNA from Cells kit was used to isolate genomic DNA from PBMCs.

The sequenced sample was PBMCs, obtained before nivolumab (anti-PD-1) treatment. The chain couples TRBV29-1 to TRBJ1-1, with TRBD1 perhaps the D gene, on 6 matching bases. This receptor was identified in a person between 40 and 85 years old with oral cavity squamous cell carcinoma. The DNA sequence reads TGCAGCGTGATCGGGGGCACAGACACTGAAGCTTTCTTT. It encodes CSVIGGTDTEAFF.